Given below is one T cell receptor beta chain in context. The data were obtained in a study of blood T cell repertoires in COVID-19. The protocol was immunoSEQ multiplex PCR, while the TCRdb copy is restricted to in-frame clones and leaves out a portion. This table holds fewer than 350,000 clones, 85% found once. The CDR3 consists of 14 residues. Trimming cost V 2 bases and J 4 bases, with 12 bases left between them. Germline CDR1 is SGHRS and CDR2 is YFSETQ. The J gene is TRBJ2-5, the V gene TRBV5-1; a possible D gene is TRBD2 (5 bases). The sequenced sample was PBMCs or T cells enriched from blood (not recorded which). This TCR derives from a woman in her forties or fifties who had recovered from COVID-19. The CDR3 loop is CASSFSGRGETQYF. CDR3 coding DNA: TGCGCCAGCAGCTTCAGTGGACGGGGAGAGACCCAGTACTTC.